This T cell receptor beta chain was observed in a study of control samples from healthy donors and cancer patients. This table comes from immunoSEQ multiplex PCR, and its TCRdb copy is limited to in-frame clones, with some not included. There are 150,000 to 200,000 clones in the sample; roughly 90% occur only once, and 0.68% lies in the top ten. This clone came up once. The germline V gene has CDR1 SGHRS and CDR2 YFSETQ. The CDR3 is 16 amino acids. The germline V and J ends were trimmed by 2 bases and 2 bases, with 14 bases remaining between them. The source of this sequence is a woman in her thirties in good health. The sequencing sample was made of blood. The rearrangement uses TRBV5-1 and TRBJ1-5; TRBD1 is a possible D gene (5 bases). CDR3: CASSFGIPRGNQPQHF. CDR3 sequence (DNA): TGCGCCAGCAGCTTCGGTATTCCCAGGGGCAATCAGCCCCAGCATTTT. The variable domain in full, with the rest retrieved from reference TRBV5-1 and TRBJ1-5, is KAGVTQTPRYLIKTRGQQVTLSCSPISGHRSVSWYQQTPGQGLQFLFEYFSETQRNKGNFPGRFSGRQFSNSRSEMNVSTLELGDSALYLCASSFGIPRGNQPQHFGDGTRLSIL.